A selection of T cell receptor beta chains follows, all from one sample in a study of blood T cell repertoires in COVID-19. Generated by immunoSEQ multiplex PCR, the TCRdb table keeps only in-frame clones and is missing some. The table shows around 20,000 clones, with 89% occurring only once. The sequenced sample consisted of peripheral blood. These receptors all come from a human donor in a cohort sampled during active COVID-19. The CDR3 runs from the conserved cysteine through the conserved F or W. The order of the fields is D gene, clone size, V gene, J gene, CDR3 DNA, CDR3 protein. A D gene is named only where the DNA matches it firmly. Part of the rows lack a size; the others show once, few, many or a class for expanded clones.

d_gene: .; abundance: .; v_gene: TRBV12-5; j_gene: TRBJ2-7; CDR3nt: TGTGCTAGTGGTTTGGTGGTGTGGGAGACTTTGAGCTCCTACGAGCAGTACTTC; CDR3aa: CASGLVVWETLSSYEQYF
d_gene: TRBD1; abundance: .; v_gene: TRBV9; j_gene: TRBJ1-2; CDR3nt: TGTGCCAGCAGCGTAGCCGGACAGGGGGCGTATAGCTACACCTTC; CDR3aa: CASSVAGQGAYSYTF
d_gene: .; abundance: .; v_gene: TRBV30; j_gene: TRBJ1-4; CDR3nt: TGTGCCCGCCGGGGAAATAATGAAAAACTGTTTTTT; CDR3aa: CARRGNNEKLFF
d_gene: TRBD1; abundance: .; v_gene: TRBV27; j_gene: TRBJ2-7; CDR3nt: TGTGCCAGCAGTGGGGGACAGGGGGCCTACGAGCAGTACTTC; CDR3aa: CASSGGQGAYEQYF
d_gene: TRBD1; abundance: .; v_gene: TRBV9; j_gene: TRBJ2-3; CDR3nt: TGTGCCAGCAGCGGGGGACAGGGCGCAGATACGCAGTATTTT; CDR3aa: CASSGGQGADTQYF
d_gene: TRBD2; abundance: .; v_gene: TRBV11-2; j_gene: TRBJ2-7; CDR3nt: TGTGCCAGCAGCCTCACTAGCGGGACCTACGAGCAGTACTTC; CDR3aa: CASSLTSGTYEQYF
d_gene: .; abundance: .; v_gene: TRBV28; j_gene: TRBJ1-1; CDR3nt: TGTGCCAGCAGTCTGAGCCGGGGGGAAGCTTTCTTT; CDR3aa: CASSLSRGEAFF
d_gene: TRBD1; abundance: .; v_gene: TRBV24-1; j_gene: TRBJ2-2; CDR3nt: TGTGCCACCAGTGATACGGACAGGGCCAACACCGGGGAGCTGTTTTTT; CDR3aa: CATSDTDRANTGELFF
d_gene: TRBD2; abundance: .; v_gene: TRBV11-3; j_gene: TRBJ2-1; CDR3nt: TGTGCCAGCAGCCTCGGGACTAGCATTCTCAATGAGCAGTTCTTC; CDR3aa: CASSLGTSILNEQFF
d_gene: .; abundance: .; v_gene: TRBV2; j_gene: TRBJ1-1; CDR3nt: TGTGCCAGCGCCCAGGGTAACACTGAAGCTTTCTTT; CDR3aa: CASAQGNTEAFF
d_gene: .; abundance: .; v_gene: TRBV18; j_gene: TRBJ2-3; CDR3nt: TGTGCCAGCTCACCACCGAGGGATACGCAGTATTTT; CDR3aa: CASSPPRDTQYF
d_gene: .; abundance: .; v_gene: TRBV24-1; j_gene: TRBJ1-5; CDR3nt: TGTGCCACCAGTGATTCGGTCAGGGGTAACAATCAGCCCCAGCATTTT; CDR3aa: CATSDSVRGNNQPQHF
d_gene: .; abundance: .; v_gene: TRBV12-3/TRBV12-4; j_gene: TRBJ2-2; CDR3nt: TGTGCCAGCAGTTCAACCGGGGAGCTGTTTTTT; CDR3aa: CASSSTGELFF
d_gene: .; abundance: .; v_gene: TRBV6-6; j_gene: TRBJ1-1; CDR3nt: TGTGCCAGCAGTTTCTCTTTCTCCGGCGGAGAAGCTTTCTTT; CDR3aa: CASSFSFSGGEAFF
d_gene: .; abundance: .; v_gene: TRBV29-1; j_gene: TRBJ1-1; CDR3nt: TGCAGCGTTGAATTTCTAGGCACTGAAGCTTTCTTT; CDR3aa: CSVEFLGTEAFF
d_gene: TRBD1; abundance: .; v_gene: TRBV6-2/TRBV6-3; j_gene: TRBJ2-4; CDR3nt: TGTGCCAGCAGTTACGCGGGACAGGGCGGAAACATTCAGTACTTC; CDR3aa: CASSYAGQGGNIQYF
d_gene: .; abundance: .; v_gene: TRBV12-3/TRBV12-4; j_gene: TRBJ1-2; CDR3nt: TGTGCCAGCCGAGAGGGTGTCAATGGCTACACCTTC; CDR3aa: CASREGVNGYTF
d_gene: .; abundance: .; v_gene: TRBV7-3; j_gene: TRBJ2-6; CDR3nt: TGTGCCAGCAGCTTAATAGATGCGGCAGAAGCTGGGGCCAACGTCCTGACTTTC; CDR3aa: CASSLIDAAEAGANVLTF
d_gene: TRBD1; abundance: .; v_gene: TRBV18; j_gene: TRBJ1-4; CDR3nt: TGTGCCAGCTCACCTTTTAAGGGACAGGGCGATGAAAAACTGTTTTTT; CDR3aa: CASSPFKGQGDEKLFF
d_gene: .; abundance: .; v_gene: TRBV11-3; j_gene: TRBJ2-1; CDR3nt: TGTGCCAGCCGAGGGGCTTCCAGGGGTGAGCAGTTCTTC; CDR3aa: CASRGASRGEQFF
d_gene: TRBD2; abundance: .; v_gene: TRBV5-1; j_gene: TRBJ2-7; CDR3nt: TGCGCCAGCAGCTTGACCCCCCAGCGGGAGGTTCTCTACGAGCAGTACTTC; CDR3aa: CASSLTPQREVLYEQYF
d_gene: .; abundance: .; v_gene: TRBV2; j_gene: TRBJ1-4; CDR3nt: TGTGCCAGCAGAGGACAGTATAATGAAAAACTGTTTTTT; CDR3aa: CASRGQYNEKLFF
d_gene: .; abundance: .; v_gene: TRBV18; j_gene: TRBJ2-2; CDR3nt: TGTGCCAGCTCACCACCAGGGGACGGGGAGCTGTTTTTT; CDR3aa: CASSPPGDGELFF
d_gene: TRBD2; abundance: .; v_gene: TRBV4-1; j_gene: TRBJ2-6; CDR3nt: TGCGCCAGCAGCCACCTTGGACTAGCGGACCTCTCTGGGGCCAACGTCCTGACTTTC; CDR3aa: CASSHLGLADLSGANVLTF
d_gene: TRBD2; abundance: .; v_gene: TRBV27; j_gene: TRBJ2-1; CDR3nt: TGTGCCAGCAGGGGTACTAGCGGGAGTTTCTATGAGCAGTTCTTC; CDR3aa: CASRGTSGSFYEQFF
d_gene: .; abundance: .; v_gene: TRBV10-3; j_gene: TRBJ2-1; CDR3nt: TGTGCCATCAGTGAAGGGGTGGATGAGCAGTTCTTC; CDR3aa: CAISEGVDEQFF
d_gene: .; abundance: .; v_gene: TRBV11-3; j_gene: TRBJ2-7; CDR3nt: TGTGCCAGCAGCCACAACGTGTTAAACGAGCAGTACTTC; CDR3aa: CASSHNVLNEQYF
d_gene: TRBD1; abundance: .; v_gene: TRBV5-8; j_gene: TRBJ2-1; CDR3nt: TGTGCCAGCAACCAATGGACAGGGGGCTCCTACAATGAGCAGTTCTTC; CDR3aa: CASNQWTGGSYNEQFF
d_gene: .; abundance: .; v_gene: TRBV12-5; j_gene: TRBJ1-3; CDR3nt: TGTGCTAGTGGTCAGACAGGCTCTGGAAACACCATATATTTT; CDR3aa: CASGQTGSGNTIYF
d_gene: .; abundance: .; v_gene: TRBV19; j_gene: TRBJ1-2; CDR3nt: TGTGCCAGTAGTAAACTGGGAGAGAACTATGGCTACACCTTC; CDR3aa: CASSKLGENYGYTF
d_gene: TRBD1; abundance: .; v_gene: TRBV2; j_gene: TRBJ1-1; CDR3nt: TGTGCCAGCAGTGAAATTCCCAAAGGACAGGGATACACTGAAGCTTTCTTT; CDR3aa: CASSEIPKGQGYTEAFF
d_gene: TRBD1; abundance: .; v_gene: TRBV28; j_gene: TRBJ1-5; CDR3nt: TGTGCCAGCAGCCTATTACAGGGGCAGCCCCAGCATTTT; CDR3aa: CASSLLQGQPQHF
d_gene: TRBD2; abundance: .; v_gene: TRBV7-7; j_gene: TRBJ2-2; CDR3nt: TGTGCCAGCAGCCTAGTGGGGGGGTCAGCGGGCACCGGGGAGCTGTTTTTT; CDR3aa: CASSLVGGSAGTGELFF
d_gene: .; abundance: .; v_gene: TRBV15; j_gene: TRBJ2-1; CDR3nt: TGTGCCACCAGCGGGAGAACAGGGATCCACAATGAGCAGTTCTTC; CDR3aa: CATSGRTGIHNEQFF
d_gene: TRBD2; abundance: .; v_gene: TRBV11-2; j_gene: TRBJ2-1; CDR3nt: TGTGCCAGCGGTCGGGGGGAAAGCTCCTACAATGAGCAGTTCTTC; CDR3aa: CASGRGESSYNEQFF
d_gene: .; abundance: .; v_gene: TRBV2; j_gene: TRBJ2-7; CDR3nt: TGTGCCAGCAGTGTAGGCAGGGGAGATACCTACGAGCAGTACTTC; CDR3aa: CASSVGRGDTYEQYF
d_gene: TRBD2; abundance: .; v_gene: TRBV10-1; j_gene: TRBJ2-1; CDR3nt: TGCGCCAGCAGAGCGGGAGGAGAGGGAGATGAGCAGTTCTTC; CDR3aa: CASRAGGEGDEQFF
d_gene: TRBD2; abundance: .; v_gene: TRBV5-1; j_gene: TRBJ2-4; CDR3nt: TGCGCCAGCAGCTTAGGGGGACTAGCGGGACCAGCCAAAAACATTCAGTACTTC; CDR3aa: CASSLGGLAGPAKNIQYF
d_gene: .; abundance: .; v_gene: TRBV28; j_gene: TRBJ1-3; CDR3nt: TGTGCCAGCAGTTTCCGAGGCTCTGGAAACACCATATATTTT; CDR3aa: CASSFRGSGNTIYF
d_gene: .; abundance: .; v_gene: TRBV11-3; j_gene: TRBJ2-7; CDR3nt: TGTGCCAGCCCCGAGGATAGGGCAGGGTCCTACGAGCAGTACTTC; CDR3aa: CASPEDRAGSYEQYF
d_gene: TRBD2; abundance: once; v_gene: TRBV9; j_gene: TRBJ2-1; CDR3nt: TGTGCCAGCAGCGTAGCCCCGACTAGCGGGAGGGCAAGCTCCTACAATGAGCAGTTCTTC; CDR3aa: CASSVAPTSGRASSYNEQFF
d_gene: TRBD2; abundance: .; v_gene: TRBV10-2; j_gene: TRBJ2-1; CDR3nt: TGCGCCAGCAGTGAGGTAGCGGGAGGATGGAATGAGCAGTTCTTC; CDR3aa: CASSEVAGGWNEQFF
d_gene: .; abundance: .; v_gene: TRBV30; j_gene: TRBJ2-2; CDR3nt: TGTGCCTGGAGGGGCCGGGGAGGCGGGGAGCTGTTTTTT; CDR3aa: CAWRGRGGGELFF
d_gene: .; abundance: few; v_gene: TRBV29-1; j_gene: TRBJ1-3; CDR3nt: TGCAGCGTTGATGTGGCAGGCTCTGGAAACACCATATATTTT; CDR3aa: CSVDVAGSGNTIYF
d_gene: .; abundance: .; v_gene: TRBV19; j_gene: TRBJ2-1; CDR3nt: TGTGCCAGTAGTATGGGAGTGGCGGGCCTGAGCTCCTACAATGAGCAGTTCTTC; CDR3aa: CASSMGVAGLSSYNEQFF
d_gene: .; abundance: .; v_gene: TRBV28; j_gene: TRBJ2-7; CDR3nt: TGTGCCAGCAGTTTATGGGGACAAACTAACGAGCAGTACTTC; CDR3aa: CASSLWGQTNEQYF
d_gene: .; abundance: .; v_gene: TRBV28; j_gene: TRBJ1-1; CDR3nt: TGTGCCAGCAGTCCCAGCACTGAAGCTTTCTTT; CDR3aa: CASSPSTEAFF
d_gene: .; abundance: .; v_gene: TRBV7-8; j_gene: TRBJ1-1; CDR3nt: TGTGCCAGCAGCTTAGCGCGTCAGAACACTGAAGCTTTCTTT; CDR3aa: CASSLARQNTEAFF